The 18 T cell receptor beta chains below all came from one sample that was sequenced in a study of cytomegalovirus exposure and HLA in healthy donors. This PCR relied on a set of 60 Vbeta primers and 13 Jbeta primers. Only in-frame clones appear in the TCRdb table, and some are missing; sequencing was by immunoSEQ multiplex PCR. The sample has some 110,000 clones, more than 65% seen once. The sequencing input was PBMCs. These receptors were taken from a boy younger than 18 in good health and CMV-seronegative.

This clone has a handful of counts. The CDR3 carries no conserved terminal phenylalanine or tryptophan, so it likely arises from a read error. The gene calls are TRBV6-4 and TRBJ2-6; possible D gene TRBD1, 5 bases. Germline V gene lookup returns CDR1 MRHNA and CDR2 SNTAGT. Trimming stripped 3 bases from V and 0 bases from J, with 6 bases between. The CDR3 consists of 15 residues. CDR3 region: CASSEDNSGANVLTV. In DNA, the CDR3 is TGTGCCAGCAGTGAGGACAACTCTGGGGCCAACGTCCTGACTGTC.

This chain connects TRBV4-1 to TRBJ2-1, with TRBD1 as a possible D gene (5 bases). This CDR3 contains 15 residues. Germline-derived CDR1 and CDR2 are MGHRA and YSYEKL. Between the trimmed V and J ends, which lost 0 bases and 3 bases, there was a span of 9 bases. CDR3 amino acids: CASSQDNRNYNEQFF. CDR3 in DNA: TGCGCCAGCAGCCAAGATAACAGGAACTACAATGAGCAGTTCTTC.

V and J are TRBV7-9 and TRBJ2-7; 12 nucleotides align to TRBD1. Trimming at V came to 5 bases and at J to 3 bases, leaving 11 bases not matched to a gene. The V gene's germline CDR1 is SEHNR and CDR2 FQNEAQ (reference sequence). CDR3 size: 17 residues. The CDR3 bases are TGTGCCAGCAGCCGGGACCCGGGACAGGGGGCCCACTACGAGCAGTACTTC. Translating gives CASSRDPGQGAHYEQYF.

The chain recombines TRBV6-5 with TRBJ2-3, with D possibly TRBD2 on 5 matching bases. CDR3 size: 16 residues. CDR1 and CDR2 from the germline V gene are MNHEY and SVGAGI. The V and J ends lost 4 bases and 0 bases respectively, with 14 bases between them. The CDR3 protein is CASSWSGLGSTDTQYF. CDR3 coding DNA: TGTGCCAGCAGTTGGTCGGGATTAGGAAGCACAGATACGCAGTATTTT.

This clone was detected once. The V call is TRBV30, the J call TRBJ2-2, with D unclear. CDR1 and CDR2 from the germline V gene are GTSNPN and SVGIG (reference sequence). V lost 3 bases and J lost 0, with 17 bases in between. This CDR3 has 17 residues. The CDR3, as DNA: TGTGCCTGGAGAAAAAGTCCTTGGAGATCGAACACCGGGGAGCTGTTTTTT. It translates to CAWRKSPWRSNTGELFF.

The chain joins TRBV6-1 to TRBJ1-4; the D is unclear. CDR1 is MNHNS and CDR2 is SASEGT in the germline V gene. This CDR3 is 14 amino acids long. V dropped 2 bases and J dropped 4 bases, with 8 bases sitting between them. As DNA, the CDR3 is TGTGCCAGCAGTGAAACAGCTTTTAATGAAAAACTGTTTTTT. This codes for CASSETAFNEKLFF.

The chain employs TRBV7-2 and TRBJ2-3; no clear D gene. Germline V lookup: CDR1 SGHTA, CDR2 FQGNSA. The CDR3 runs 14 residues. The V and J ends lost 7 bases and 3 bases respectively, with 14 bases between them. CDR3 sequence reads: CASTENFLTDTQYF. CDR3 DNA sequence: TGTGCCAGCACCGAAAACTTTCTTACAGATACGCAGTATTTT.

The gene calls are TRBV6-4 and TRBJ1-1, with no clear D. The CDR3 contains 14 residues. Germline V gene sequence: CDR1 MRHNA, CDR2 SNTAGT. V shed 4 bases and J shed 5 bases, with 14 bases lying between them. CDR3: CASSATRSGTEAFF. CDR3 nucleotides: TGTGCCAGCAGTGCAACGAGGTCGGGGACTGAAGCTTTCTTT.

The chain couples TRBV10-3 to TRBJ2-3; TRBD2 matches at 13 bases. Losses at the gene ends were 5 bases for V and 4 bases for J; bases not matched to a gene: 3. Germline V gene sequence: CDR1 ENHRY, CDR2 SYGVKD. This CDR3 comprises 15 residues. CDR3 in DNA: TGTGCCATCAGTACTAGCGGGGGGGGCGCAGATACGCAGTATTTT. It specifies CAISTSGGGADTQYF.

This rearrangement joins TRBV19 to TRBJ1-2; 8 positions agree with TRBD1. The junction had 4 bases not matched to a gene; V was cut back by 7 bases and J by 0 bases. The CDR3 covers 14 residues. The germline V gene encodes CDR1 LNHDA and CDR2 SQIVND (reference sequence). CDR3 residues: CASTRTGPNYGYTF. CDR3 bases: TGTGCCAGTACCCGGACAGGGCCTAACTATGGCTACACCTTC.

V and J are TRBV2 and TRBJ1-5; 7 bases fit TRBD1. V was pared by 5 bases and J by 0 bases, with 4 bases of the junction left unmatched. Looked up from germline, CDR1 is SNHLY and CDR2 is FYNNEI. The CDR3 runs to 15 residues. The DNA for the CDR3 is TGTGCCAGCAGTCCCGACAGGGATAGCAATCAGCCCCAGCATTTT. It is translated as CASSPDRDSNQPQHF.

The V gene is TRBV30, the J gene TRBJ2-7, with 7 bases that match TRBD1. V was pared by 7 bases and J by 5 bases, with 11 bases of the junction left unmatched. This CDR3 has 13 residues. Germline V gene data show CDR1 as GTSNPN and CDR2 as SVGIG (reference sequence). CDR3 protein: CASTDRFDDEQYF. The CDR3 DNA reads TGTGCCTCGACGGACAGGTTTGATGACGAGCAGTACTTC.

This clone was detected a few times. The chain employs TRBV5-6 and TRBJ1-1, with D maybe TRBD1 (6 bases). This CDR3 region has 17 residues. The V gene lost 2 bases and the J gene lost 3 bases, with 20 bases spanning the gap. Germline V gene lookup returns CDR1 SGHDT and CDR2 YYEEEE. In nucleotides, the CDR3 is TGTGCCAGCAGCTTCCCTTTTGTCGCAGGGGACCACACTGAAGCTTTCTTT. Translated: CASSFPFVAGDHTEAFF.

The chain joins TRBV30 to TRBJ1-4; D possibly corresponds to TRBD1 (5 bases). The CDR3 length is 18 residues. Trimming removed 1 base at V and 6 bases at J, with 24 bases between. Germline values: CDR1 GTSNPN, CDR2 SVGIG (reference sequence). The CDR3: CAWSAGGGPKAGDEKLFF. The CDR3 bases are TGTGCCTGGAGTGCGGGGGGGGGTCCTAAGGCGGGCGATGAAAAACTGTTTTTT.

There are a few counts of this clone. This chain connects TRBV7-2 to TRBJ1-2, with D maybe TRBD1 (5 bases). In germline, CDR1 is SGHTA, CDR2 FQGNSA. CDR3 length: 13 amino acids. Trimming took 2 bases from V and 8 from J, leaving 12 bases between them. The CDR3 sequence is CASSLLQGEGYTF. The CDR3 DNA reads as TGTGCCAGCAGCTTACTCCAGGGTGAGGGCTACACCTTC.

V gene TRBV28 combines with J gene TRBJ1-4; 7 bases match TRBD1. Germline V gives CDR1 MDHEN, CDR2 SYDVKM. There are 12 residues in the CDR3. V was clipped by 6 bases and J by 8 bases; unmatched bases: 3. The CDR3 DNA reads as TGTGCCAGCAGCCAGGGGGACGAAAAACTGTTTTTT. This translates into CASSQGDEKLFF.

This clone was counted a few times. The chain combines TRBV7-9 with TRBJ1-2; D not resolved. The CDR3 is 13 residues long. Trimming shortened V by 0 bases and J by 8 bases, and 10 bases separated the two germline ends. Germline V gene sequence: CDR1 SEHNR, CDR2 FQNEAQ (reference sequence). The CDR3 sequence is CASSLAPTGGYTF. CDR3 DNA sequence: TGTGCCAGCAGCTTAGCGCCTACGGGGGGCTACACCTTC.

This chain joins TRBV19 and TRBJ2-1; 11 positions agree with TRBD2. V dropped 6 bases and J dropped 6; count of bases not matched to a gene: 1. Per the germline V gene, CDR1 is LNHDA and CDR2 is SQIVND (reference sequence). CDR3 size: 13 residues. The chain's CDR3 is CASRLAGVNEQFF. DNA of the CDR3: TGTGCCAGTAGACTAGCGGGAGTCAATGAGCAGTTCTTC.